The present T cell receptor beta chain was sequenced within a study of response to subunit inactivated influenza vaccine. CDR1 is SGHTA, CDR2 FQGNSA, per germline. J lost 13 bases, V lost 5 bases, and 9 bases had no gene match. The CDR3 covers 14 residues. TCRdb used MiXCR to reprocess the RT-PCR reads, holding one entry per CDR3 protein. The repertoire holds around 580,000 distinct CDR3 sequences, around 15% seen once, with around 10% in the top ten. The material sequenced was PBMCs from blood, taken roughly 13 days after vaccination. This rearrangement joins TRBV7-2 to TRBJ2-7; 15 nucleotides line up with TRBD2. The clonotype was recovered from a middle-aged man who received an inactivated influenza vaccine. In DNA form, the CDR3 reads TGTGCCAGCAGCCAAGGGACTAGCGGGAGGACGAGTTACTTC. This encodes CASSQGTSGRTSYF.